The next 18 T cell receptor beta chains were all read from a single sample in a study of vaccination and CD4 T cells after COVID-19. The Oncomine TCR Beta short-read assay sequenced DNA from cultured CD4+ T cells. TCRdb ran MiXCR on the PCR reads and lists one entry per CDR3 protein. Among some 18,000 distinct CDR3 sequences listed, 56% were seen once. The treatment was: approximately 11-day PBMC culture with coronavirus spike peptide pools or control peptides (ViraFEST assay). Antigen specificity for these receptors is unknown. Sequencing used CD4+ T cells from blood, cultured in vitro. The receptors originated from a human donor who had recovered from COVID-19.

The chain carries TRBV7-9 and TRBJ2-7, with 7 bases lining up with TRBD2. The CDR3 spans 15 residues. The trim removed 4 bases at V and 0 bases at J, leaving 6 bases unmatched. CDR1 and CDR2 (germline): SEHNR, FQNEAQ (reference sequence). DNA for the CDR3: TGTGCCAGCAGCTCCTGGCGGGGGACCTCCTACGAGCAGTACTTC. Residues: CASSSWRGTSYEQYF.

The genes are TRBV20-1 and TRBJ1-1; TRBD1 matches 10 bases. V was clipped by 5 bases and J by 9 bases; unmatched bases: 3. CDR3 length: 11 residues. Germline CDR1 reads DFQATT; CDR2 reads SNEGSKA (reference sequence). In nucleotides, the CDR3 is TGCAGTGCTTTAGACAGGGGGCAAGCTTTCTTT. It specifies CSALDRGQAFF.

The CDR3 here is CATSDLDSTDTQYF. CDR3 nucleotides: TGTGCCACCAGTGATTTGGACAGCACAGATACGCAGTATTTT. The chain couples TRBV24-1 to TRBJ2-3; no clear D gene. Germline CDR1 reads KGHDR; CDR2 reads SFDVKD. Trimming left V 0 bases short and J 0 bases short, with 3 bases between. The CDR3 extends over 14 amino acids.

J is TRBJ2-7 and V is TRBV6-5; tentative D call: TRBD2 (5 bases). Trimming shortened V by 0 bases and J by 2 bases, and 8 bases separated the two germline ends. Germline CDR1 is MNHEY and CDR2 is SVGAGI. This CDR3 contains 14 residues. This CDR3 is CASSYSEGPYEQYF. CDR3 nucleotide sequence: TGTGCCAGCAGTTACTCAGAGGGCCCCTACGAGCAGTACTTC.

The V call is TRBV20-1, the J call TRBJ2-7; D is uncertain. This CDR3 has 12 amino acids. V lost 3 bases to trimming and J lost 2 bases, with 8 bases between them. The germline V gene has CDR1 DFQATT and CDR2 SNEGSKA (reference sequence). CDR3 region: CSARKTAYEQYF. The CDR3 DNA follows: TGCAGTGCTAGGAAGACGGCCTACGAGCAGTACTTC.

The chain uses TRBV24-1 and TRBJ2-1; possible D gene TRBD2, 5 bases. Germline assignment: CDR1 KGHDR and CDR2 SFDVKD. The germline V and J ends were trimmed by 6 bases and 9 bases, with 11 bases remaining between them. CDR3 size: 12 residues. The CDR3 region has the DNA TGTGCCACCAGTACTAGTCTACCTGAGCAGTTCTTC. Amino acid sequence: CATSTSLPEQFF.

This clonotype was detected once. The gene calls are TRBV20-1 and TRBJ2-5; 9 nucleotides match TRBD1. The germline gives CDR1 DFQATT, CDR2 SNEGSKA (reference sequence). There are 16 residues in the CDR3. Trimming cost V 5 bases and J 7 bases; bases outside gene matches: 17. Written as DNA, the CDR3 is TGCAGTGCTCCCCCGGGAACAGGGGGCGCCGAGGGGACCCAGTACTTC. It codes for CSAPPGTGGAEGTQYF.

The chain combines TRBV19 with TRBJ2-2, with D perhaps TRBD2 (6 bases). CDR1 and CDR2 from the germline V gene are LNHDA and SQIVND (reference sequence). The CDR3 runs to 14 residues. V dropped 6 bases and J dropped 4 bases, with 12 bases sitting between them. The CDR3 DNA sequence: TGTGCCAGTAGCCTCGGGAGCCCCACCGGGGAGCTGTTTTTT. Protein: CASSLGSPTGELFF.

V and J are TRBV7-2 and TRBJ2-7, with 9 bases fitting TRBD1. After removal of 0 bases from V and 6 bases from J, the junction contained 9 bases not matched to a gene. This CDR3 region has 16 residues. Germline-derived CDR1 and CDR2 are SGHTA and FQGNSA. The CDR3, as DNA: TGTGCCAGCAGCTTAGCGGTGGGACAGGGATTTTCCGAGCAGTACTTC. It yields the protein CASSLAVGQGFSEQYF.

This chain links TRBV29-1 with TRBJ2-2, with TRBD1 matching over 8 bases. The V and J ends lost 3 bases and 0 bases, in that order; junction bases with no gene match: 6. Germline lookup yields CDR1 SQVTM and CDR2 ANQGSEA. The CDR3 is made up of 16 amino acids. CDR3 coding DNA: TGCAGCGTTGACCCCGGGACAGGCACGAACACCGGGGAGCTGTTTTTT. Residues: CSVDPGTGTNTGELFF.

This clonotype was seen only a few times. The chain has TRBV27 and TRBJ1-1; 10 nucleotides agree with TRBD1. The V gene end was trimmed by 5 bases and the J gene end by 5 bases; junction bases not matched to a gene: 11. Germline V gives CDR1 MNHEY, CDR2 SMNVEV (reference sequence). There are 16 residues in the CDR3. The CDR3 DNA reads TGTGCCAGCAGTAATATTGACAGGGGGCTGGGTACTGAAGCTTTCTTT. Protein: CASSNIDRGLGTEAFF.

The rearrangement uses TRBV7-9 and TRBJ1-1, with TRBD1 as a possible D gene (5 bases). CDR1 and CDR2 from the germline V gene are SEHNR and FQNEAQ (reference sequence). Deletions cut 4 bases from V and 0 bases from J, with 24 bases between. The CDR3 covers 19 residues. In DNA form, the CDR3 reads TGTGCCAGCAGCTACGGGGCGGGGGGAGTATCTTACATGAACACTGAAGCTTTCTTT. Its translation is CASSYGAGGVSYMNTEAFF.

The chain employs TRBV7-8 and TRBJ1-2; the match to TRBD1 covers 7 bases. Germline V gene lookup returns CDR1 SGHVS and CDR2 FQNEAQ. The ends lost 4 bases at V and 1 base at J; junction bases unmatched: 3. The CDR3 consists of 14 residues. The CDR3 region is CASSSRDSNYGYTF. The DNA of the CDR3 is TGTGCCAGCAGCTCCCGGGACAGTAACTATGGCTACACCTTC.

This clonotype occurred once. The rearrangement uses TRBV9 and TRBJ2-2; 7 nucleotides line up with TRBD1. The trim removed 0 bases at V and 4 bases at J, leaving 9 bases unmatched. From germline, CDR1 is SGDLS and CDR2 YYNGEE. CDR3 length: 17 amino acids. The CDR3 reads CASSVGAGTDPTGELFF. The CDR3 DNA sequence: TGTGCCAGCAGCGTAGGAGCCGGGACAGATCCCACCGGGGAGCTGTTTTTT.

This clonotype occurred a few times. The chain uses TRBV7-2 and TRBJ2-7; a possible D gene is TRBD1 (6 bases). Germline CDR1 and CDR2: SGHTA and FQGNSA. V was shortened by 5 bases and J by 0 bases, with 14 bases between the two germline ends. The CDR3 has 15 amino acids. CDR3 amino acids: CASSRTALSSYEQYF. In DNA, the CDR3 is TGTGCCAGCAGCCGGACAGCCCTGAGCTCCTACGAGCAGTACTTC.

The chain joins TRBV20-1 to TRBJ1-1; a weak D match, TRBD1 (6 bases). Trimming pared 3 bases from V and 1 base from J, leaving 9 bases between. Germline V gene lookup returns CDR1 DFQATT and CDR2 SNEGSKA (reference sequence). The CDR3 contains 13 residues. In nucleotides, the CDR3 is TGCAGTGCTAGGAGGGGGGAGAACACTGAAGCTTTCTTT. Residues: CSARRGENTEAFF.

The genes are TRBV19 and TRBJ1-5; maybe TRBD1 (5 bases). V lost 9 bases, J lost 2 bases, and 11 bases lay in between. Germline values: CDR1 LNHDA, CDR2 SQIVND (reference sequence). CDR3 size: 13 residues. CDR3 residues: CASRDQGNQPQHF. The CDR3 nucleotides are TGTGCCAGCCGGGACCAGGGCAATCAGCCCCAGCATTTT.

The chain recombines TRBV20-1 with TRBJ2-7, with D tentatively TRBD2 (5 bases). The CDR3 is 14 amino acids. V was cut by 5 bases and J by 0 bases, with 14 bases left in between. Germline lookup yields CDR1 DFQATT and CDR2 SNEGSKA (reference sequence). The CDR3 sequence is CSAGLGEGSYEQYF. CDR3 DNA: TGCAGTGCTGGATTGGGAGAGGGCTCCTACGAGCAGTACTTC.